Included here is one T cell receptor beta chain sequence, with context. Using immunoSEQ multiplex PCR, the repertoire was profiled, and TCRdb retains in-frame clones only, with some absent. The sample lists 120,000 or so clones; approximately 92% were seen once. This sample is part of a study of control samples from healthy donors and cancer patients. The sequence came from a man aged 18 to 29 in good health. Sequenced sample: blood.

CDR3 nucleotides: TGCGCCAGCAGCGGGGACAGGGGCAGCGAAAAACTGTTTTTT. This translates into CASSGDRGSEKLFF. V usage is TRBV5-1 and J usage is TRBJ1-4, with 10 bases lining up with TRBD1. This CDR3 has 14 amino acids. The J segment lost 8 bases and the V segment lost 4 bases, leaving 5 bases of the junction unmatched. Germline CDR1 and CDR2: SGHRS and YFSETQ.